This TCR beta chain appears in the sequencing data of a study of regulatory T cells in long-lasting Graves disease. This CDR3 region has 16 residues. The germline CDR1 and CDR2 sequences are SGHTA and FQGTGA. Trimming at V came to 5 bases and at J to 7 bases, leaving 14 bases not matched to a gene. Library construction for TCR beta used iRepertoire HTBI primers and Arm-PCR of CDR3 regions. One entry per CDR3 protein, called by TCRdb with MiXCR from the multiplex PCR reads. Of 350,000 to 450,000 distinct CDR3 sequences listed, approximately 15% are singletons. Stated time point: newly diagnosed GD, antithyroid drugs for less than 3 months. Preparation of the TCR library used RNA extracted from PBMCs. This clonotype was seen a handful of times. This same sample was also taken into another study, of T cells in Graves' hyperthyroidism and ophthalmopathy. In that study: The primer set for the first-round RT-PCR of the TCR CDR3 was HTBI.

The material was peripheral blood mononuclear cells (PBMCs), obtained at new diagnosis, from a patient treated with antithyroid drugs. This chain uses TRBV7-3 with TRBJ2-1; 7 nucleotides match TRBD2. The clonotype was recovered from a woman in her 30s with Graves disease. CDR3 protein: CASSPGGAGDGNEQFF. The CDR3 nucleotides are TGTGCCAGCAGCCCTGGCGGGGCGGGAGATGGGAATGAGCAGTTCTTC.